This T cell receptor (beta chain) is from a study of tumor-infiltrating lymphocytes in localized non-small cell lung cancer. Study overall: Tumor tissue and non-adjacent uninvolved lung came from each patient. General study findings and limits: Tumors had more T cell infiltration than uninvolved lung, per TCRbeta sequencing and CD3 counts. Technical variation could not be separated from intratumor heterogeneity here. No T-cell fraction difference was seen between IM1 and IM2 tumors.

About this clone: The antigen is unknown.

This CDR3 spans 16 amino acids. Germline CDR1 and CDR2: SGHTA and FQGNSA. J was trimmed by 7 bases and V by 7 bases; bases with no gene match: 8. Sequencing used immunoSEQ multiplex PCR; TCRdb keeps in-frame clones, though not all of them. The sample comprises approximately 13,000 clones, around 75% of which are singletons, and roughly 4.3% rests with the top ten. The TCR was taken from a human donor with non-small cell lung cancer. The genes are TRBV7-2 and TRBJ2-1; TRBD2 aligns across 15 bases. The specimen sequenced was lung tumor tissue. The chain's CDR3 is CASIWTSGGAGNEQFF. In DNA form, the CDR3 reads TGTGCCAGCATATGGACTAGCGGGGGGGCCGGGAATGAGCAGTTCTTC.